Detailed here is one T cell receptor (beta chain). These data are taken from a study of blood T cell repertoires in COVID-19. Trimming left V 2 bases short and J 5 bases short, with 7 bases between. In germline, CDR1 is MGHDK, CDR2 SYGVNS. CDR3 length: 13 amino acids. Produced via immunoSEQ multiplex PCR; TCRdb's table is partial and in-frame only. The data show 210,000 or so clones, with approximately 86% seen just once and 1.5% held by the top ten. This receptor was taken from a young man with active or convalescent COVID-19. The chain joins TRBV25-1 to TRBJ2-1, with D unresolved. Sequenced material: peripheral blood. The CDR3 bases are TGTGCCAGCAGTGAAGAGGTCCACAATGAGCAGTTCTTC. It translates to CASSEEVHNEQFF.